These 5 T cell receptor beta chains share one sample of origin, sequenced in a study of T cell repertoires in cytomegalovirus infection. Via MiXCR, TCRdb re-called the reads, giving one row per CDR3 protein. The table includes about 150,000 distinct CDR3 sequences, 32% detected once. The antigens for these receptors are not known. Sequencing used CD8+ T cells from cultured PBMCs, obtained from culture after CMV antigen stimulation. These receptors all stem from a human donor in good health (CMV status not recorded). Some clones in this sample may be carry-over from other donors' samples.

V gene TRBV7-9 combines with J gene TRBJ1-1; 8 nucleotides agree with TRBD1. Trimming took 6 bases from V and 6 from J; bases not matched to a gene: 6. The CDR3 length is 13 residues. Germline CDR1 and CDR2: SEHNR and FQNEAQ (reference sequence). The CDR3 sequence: CASRDREMAEAFF. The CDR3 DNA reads TGTGCCAGCAGGGACAGGGAGATGGCTGAAGCTTTCTTT. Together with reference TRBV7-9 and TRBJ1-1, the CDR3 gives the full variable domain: DTGVSQNPRHKITKRGQNVTFRCDPISEHNRLYWYRQTLGQGPEFLTYFQNEAQLEKSRLLSDRFSAERPKGSFSTLEIQRTEQGDSAMYLCASRDREMAEAFFGQGTRLTVV.

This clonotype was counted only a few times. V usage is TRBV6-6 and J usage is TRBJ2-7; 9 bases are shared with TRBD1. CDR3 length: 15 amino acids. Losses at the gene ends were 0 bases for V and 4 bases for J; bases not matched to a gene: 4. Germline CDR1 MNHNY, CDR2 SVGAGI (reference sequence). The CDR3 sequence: CASSYSTGGQYEQYF. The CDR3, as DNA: TGTGCCAGCAGTTACTCTACAGGGGGCCAGTACGAGCAGTACTTC.

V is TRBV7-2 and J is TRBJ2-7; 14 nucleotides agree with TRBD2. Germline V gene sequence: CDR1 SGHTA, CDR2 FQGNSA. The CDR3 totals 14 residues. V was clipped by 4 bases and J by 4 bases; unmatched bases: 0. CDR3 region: CASSWTSGGYEQYF. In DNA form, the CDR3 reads TGTGCCAGCAGCTGGACTAGCGGGGGGTACGAGCAGTACTTC.

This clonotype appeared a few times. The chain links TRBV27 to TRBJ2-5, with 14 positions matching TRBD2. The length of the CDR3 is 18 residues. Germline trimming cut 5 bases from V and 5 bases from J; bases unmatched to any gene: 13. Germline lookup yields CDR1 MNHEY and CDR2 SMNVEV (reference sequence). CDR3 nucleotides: TGTGCCAGCAGTATCCTCCCCCCGACTAGCGGGGGGGGGGAGACCCAGTACTTC. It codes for CASSILPPTSGGGETQYF.

The CDR3 sequence: CASSDPSGGFTDTQYF. The CDR3 DNA sequence: TGTGCCAGCAGTGACCCTAGCGGGGGGTTCACAGATACGCAGTATTTT. This rearrangement joins TRBV2 to TRBJ2-3, with TRBD2 matching 11 bases. This CDR3 comprises 16 residues. Per germline, CDR1 SNHLY and CDR2 FYNNEI. The J segment lost 2 bases and the V segment lost 3 bases, leaving 4 bases of the junction unmatched.